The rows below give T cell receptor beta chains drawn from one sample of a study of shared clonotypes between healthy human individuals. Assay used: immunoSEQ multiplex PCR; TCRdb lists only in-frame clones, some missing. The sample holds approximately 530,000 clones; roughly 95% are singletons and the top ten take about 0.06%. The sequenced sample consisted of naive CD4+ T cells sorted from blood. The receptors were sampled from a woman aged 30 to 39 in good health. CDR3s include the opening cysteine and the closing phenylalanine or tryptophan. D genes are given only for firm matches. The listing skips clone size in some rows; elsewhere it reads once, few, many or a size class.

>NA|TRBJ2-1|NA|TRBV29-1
TGCAGCGTTGAGAAGGGGGTTGGGCAGTTCTTC
CSVEKGVGQFF
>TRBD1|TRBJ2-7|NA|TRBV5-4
TGTGCCAGCAGCGGGGACAGTAGCGAGCAGTACTTC
CASSGDSSEQYF
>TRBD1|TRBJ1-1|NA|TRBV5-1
TGCGCCAGCAGCTTGGACAGGGGGCTTAGCACTGAAGCTTTCTTT
CASSLDRGLSTEAFF
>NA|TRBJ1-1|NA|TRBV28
TGTGCCAGCACCTCGGACATACGAGCTTTCTTT
CASTSDIRAFF
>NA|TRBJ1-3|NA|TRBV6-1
TGTGCCAGCAGTGAACGGAGCTCTGGAAACACCATATATTTT
CASSERSSGNTIYF
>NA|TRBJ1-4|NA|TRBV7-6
TGTGCCAGCAGCGTCGGGCCGGCGGGTGAAAAACTGTTTTTT
CASSVGPAGEKLFF
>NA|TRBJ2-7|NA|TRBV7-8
TGTGCCAGCAGCTTTATGCAAATCAACTACGAGCAGTACTTC
CASSFMQINYEQYF
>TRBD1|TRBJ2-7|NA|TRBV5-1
TGCGCCAGCAGCCCGCGAGGGGACAGAGATTTCTACGAGCAGTACTTC
CASSPRGDRDFYEQYF
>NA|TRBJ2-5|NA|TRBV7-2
TGTGCCAGCAGCAAGGGGTTATTCGAGACCCAGTACTTC
CASSKGLFETQYF
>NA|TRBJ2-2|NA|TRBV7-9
TGTGCCAGCAGCTTACAAGGGACCGGGGAGCTGTTTTTT
CASSLQGTGELFF
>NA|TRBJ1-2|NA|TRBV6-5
TGTGCCAGCAGTTATCGAGGGGGCTATGGCTACACCTTC
CASSYRGGYGYTF
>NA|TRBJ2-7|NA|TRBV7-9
TGTGCCAGCAGCTTAGGTTCCTACTCCTACGAGCAGTACTTC
CASSLGSYSYEQYF
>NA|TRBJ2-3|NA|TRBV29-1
TGCAGCGTTGCAAGACAGACTAGCACAGATACGCAGTATTTT
CSVARQTSTDTQYF
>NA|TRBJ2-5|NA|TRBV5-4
TGTGCCAGCAGCTCGACTACCGGGGCACAAGAGACCCAGTACTTC
CASSSTTGAQETQYF
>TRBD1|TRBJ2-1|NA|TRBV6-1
TGTGCCAGCAGTAAACGGACAGGTTCGGGCAATGAGCAGTTCTTC
CASSKRTGSGNEQFF
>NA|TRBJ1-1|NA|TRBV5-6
TGTGCCAGCAGCTTGTTCGGGCTCAACACTGAAGCTTTCTTT
CASSLFGLNTEAFF
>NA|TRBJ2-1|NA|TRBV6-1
TGTGCCAGCAGGGTACTAGCCGGATCCTACAATGAGCAGTTCTTC
CASRVLAGSYNEQFF
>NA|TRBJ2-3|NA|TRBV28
TGTGCCAGCAGTTTCCAAAGGACTACCTGGGGGTACACAGATACGCAGTATTTT
CASSFQRTTWGYTDTQYF
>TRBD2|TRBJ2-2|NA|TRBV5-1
TGCGCCAGCAGCTTGGTCGGACTAGCGGGAGGGGGCACCGGGGAGCTGTTTTTT
CASSLVGLAGGGTGELFF
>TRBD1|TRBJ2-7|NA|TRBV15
TGTGCCACCAGCAGGCCGGGACAGAGCTTAGGCGGGCAGTACTTC
CATSRPGQSLGGQYF
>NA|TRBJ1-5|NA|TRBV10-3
TGTGCCATCAGTGAGAGCCCCGTTTCGGTTAGCAATCAGCCCCAGCATTTT
CAISESPVSVSNQPQHF
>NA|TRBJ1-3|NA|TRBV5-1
TGCGCCAGCAGCTTGGCCGCAGGGGTGAAGGGAAACACCATATATTTT
CASSLAAGVKGNTIYF
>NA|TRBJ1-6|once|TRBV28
TGTGCCAGCAGTCGACAGAATTCACCCCTCCACTTT
CASSRQNSPLHF
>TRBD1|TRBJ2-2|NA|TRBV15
TGTGCCACCAGCAGACCAGGGGGTCTCACCGGGGAGCTGTTTTTT
CATSRPGGLTGELFF
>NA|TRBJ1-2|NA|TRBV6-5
TGTGCCAGCAGTTACTTATCGGGTGCCAGCGACCATGGCTACACCTTC
CASSYLSGASDHGYTF
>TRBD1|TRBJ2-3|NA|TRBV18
TGTGCCAGCTCGCCGACAGGGTCTAGCACAGATACGCAGTATTTT
CASSPTGSSTDTQYF
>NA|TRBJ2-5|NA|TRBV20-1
TGCAGTGCTGCTCGAAGTCAGCAGTACTTC
CSAARSQQYF
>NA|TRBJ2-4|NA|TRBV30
TGTGCCTGGAGCGAGGTCGCCAAAAACATTCAGTACTTC
CAWSEVAKNIQYF
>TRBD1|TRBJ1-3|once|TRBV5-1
TGCGCCAGCAGCGTGTCAGGGGGCTACACTGGAAACACCATATATTTT
CASSVSGGYTGNTIYF
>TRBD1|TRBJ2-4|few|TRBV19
TGTGCCAGTAGTACCCCCTACGACAGGGGAAACATTCAGTACTTC
CASSTPYDRGNIQYF
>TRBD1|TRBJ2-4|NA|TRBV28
TGTGCCAGCAGGAAACAGGGGCGACAAGCCAAAAACATTCAGTACTTC
CASRKQGRQAKNIQYF
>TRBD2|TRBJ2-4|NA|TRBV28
TGTGCCAGCAGCTCCCTTACCGGACGTAGGGCGGGAGTAGCCAAAAACATTCAGTACTTC
CASSSLTGRRAGVAKNIQYF
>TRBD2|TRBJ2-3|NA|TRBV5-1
TGCGCCAGCAGCAAGCCACTAGCGGACACAGATACGCAGTATTTT
CASSKPLADTDTQYF
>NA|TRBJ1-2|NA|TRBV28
TGTGCCAGCAGTTTGAACAGGGTGCTGGCTGGCTACACCTTC
CASSLNRVLAGYTF
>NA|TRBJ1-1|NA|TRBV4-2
TGTGCCAGCAGCCAAGATCGGTTAATGAACACTGAAGCTTTCTTT
CASSQDRLMNTEAFF
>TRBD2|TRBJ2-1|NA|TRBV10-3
TGTGCCATCAGTGAACGGGAGGGCCGAAATGAGCAGTTCTTC
CAISEREGRNEQFF
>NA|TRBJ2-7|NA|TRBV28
TGTGCCAGCTTGAGCACCTACGAGCAGTACTTC
CASLSTYEQYF
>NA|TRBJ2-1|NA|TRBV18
TGTGCCAGCTCAACGACTAGGGCGAGCTCCTACAATGAGCAGTTCTTC
CASSTTRASSYNEQFF
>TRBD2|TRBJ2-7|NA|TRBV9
TGTGCCAGCAGCGTAGGATTGACTAGCGCGTACGAGCAGTACTTC
CASSVGLTSAYEQYF
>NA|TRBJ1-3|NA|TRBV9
TGTGCCAGCAGCGCGCGGATGGGGGGAAACACCATATATTTT
CASSARMGGNTIYF
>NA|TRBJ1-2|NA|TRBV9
TGTGCCAGCAGCGTAGGACAGAGTCATTATGGCTACACCTTC
CASSVGQSHYGYTF
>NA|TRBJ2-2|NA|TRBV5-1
TGCGCCAGCAGCCGAGAAATCGCGAACACCGGGGAGCTGTTTTTT
CASSREIANTGELFF
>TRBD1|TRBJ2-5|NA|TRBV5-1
TGCGCCAGCAGCTTGGGGCAGGGGGTTGGAGAGACCCAGTACTTC
CASSLGQGVGETQYF
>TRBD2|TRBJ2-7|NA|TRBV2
TGTGCCAGCAGTGAACCCGCGACTAGCCGGAGCGGCTACGAGCAGTACTTC
CASSEPATSRSGYEQYF
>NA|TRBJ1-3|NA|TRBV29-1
TGCAGCGTCCTAGGTGTATACGGAAACACCATATATTTT
CSVLGVYGNTIYF
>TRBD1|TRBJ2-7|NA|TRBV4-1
TGCGCCAGCAGCCAAGAAGGGACAGGGGGTTACGAGCAGTACTTC
CASSQEGTGGYEQYF